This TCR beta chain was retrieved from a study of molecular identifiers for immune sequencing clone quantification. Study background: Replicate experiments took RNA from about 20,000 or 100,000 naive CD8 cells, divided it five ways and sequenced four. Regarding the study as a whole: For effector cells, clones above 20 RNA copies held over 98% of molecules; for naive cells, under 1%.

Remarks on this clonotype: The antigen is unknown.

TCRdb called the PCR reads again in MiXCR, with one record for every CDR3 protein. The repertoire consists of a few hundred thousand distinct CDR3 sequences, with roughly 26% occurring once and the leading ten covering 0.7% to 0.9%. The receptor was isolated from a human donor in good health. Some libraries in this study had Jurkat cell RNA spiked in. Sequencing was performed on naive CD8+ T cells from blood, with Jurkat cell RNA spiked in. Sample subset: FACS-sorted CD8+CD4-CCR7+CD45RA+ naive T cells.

This CDR3 is CAWSEVAGADTQYF. In DNA form, the CDR3 reads TGTGCCTGGAGTGAGGTGGCAGGTGCAGATACGCAGTATTTT. The rearrangement uses TRBV30 and TRBJ2-3; D unclear. The CDR3 runs 14 residues. V lost 1 base, J lost 4 bases, and 12 bases lay in between. Germline V gives CDR1 GTSNPN, CDR2 SVGIG (reference sequence).